What follows is one T cell receptor (beta chain) and its context. This entry comes from a study of blood T cell repertoires in COVID-19. The wider study: Spain, Italy and the United States supplied samples that represented acute and convalescent COVID-19.

In the original processing: Estimation of nucleated cell counts was performed using reference gene primer amplification. Sequencing used immunoSEQ multiplex PCR; TCRdb keeps in-frame clones, though not all of them. V and J calls plus clone size are reproduced from that table; the DNA served to infer D and trimming. The sample has roughly 64,000 clones, around 86% seen once. The V and J ends lost 3 bases and 5 bases respectively, with 11 bases between them. The CDR3 has 13 residues. Germline V gives CDR1 SEHNR, CDR2 FQNEAQ (reference sequence). Specimen: peripheral blood. J is TRBJ2-7 and V is TRBV7-9, with a tentative D call TRBD1 (5 bases). The receptor's source is a man aged 50-60 years with active COVID-19. As DNA, the CDR3 is TGTGCCAGCAGCTTCGTCACAGGCGACGAGCAGTACTTC. Protein sequence: CASSFVTGDEQYF.